These 18 T cell receptor beta chains share one sample of origin, sequenced in a study of Graves' ophthalmopathy and Graves' hyperthyroidism. RNA transcripts were the source from which TCR beta CDR3 regions were amplified. First-round RT-PCR employed HTBI primers, with a second-round multiplex PCR after it. TCRdb reprocessed the multiplex PCR reads with MiXCR, giving one entry per CDR3 protein. This table has 200,000 to 250,000 distinct CDR3 sequences, 20% to 25% appearing once. The sample was peripheral blood. These receptors originate from a woman in her fifties or sixties with Graves' ophthalmopathy.

On this clonotype: This may stem from a read error, because a much larger clone lies one nucleotide away. The chain employs TRBV7-2 and TRBJ2-7, with D hard to call. The V end was cut by 11 bases, the J end by 3 bases, with 14 bases between. CDR1 and CDR2 (germline): SGHTA, FQGNSA. This CDR3 comprises 12 residues. CDR3 residues: CAGGPDRYEQYF. Here the CDR3 DNA reads TGTGCCGGCGGCCCGGATCGCTACGAGCAGTACTTC.

This clonotype was seen many times. The CDR3: CASRPTGLISGNTIYF. The DNA of the CDR3 is TGTGCCAGCAGACCTACAGGGTTGATCTCTGGAAACACCATATATTTT. This sequence joins TRBV28 and TRBJ1-3, with TRBD1 as a possible D gene (6 bases). The CDR3 covers 16 residues. Trimming shortened V by 6 bases and J by 0 bases, and 15 bases separated the two germline ends. The germline V gene encodes CDR1 MDHEN and CDR2 SYDVKM.

The V call is TRBV30, the J call TRBJ2-2; 7 bases line up with TRBD2. CDR1 is GTSNPN, CDR2 SVGIG, per germline (reference sequence). CDR3 length: 14 residues. V lost 2 bases and J lost 4; bases outside the gene matches: 4. This CDR3 reads CAWSIPGGTGELFF. The CDR3 nucleotides are TGTGCCTGGAGTATACCGGGGGGCACCGGGGAGCTGTTTTTT.

In its sample, this clonotype was seen many times. J is TRBJ2-7 and V is TRBV7-2, with a possible D match to TRBD2 (6 bases). This CDR3 is built from 14 residues. From germline, CDR1 is SGHTA and CDR2 FQGNSA. V was shortened by 4 bases and J by 0 bases, with 10 bases between the two germline ends. CDR3 region: CASSSGTLSYEQYF. Here the CDR3 DNA reads TGTGCCAGCAGCTCCGGGACTCTCTCCTACGAGCAGTACTTC.

The sample holds many counts of this clonotype. V usage is TRBV28 and J usage is TRBJ2-7, with 7 bases that match TRBD2. Per germline, CDR1 MDHEN and CDR2 SYDVKM. Trimming cost V 8 bases and J 2 bases; bases outside gene matches: 12. The CDR3 is 15 residues long. The CDR3 bases are TGTGCCAGCTGGGCCGGGGCTAGCGGAACCTACGAGCAGTACTTC. This codes for CASWAGASGTYEQYF.

Many counts were recorded for this clonotype. This sequence joins TRBV10-3 and TRBJ2-2, with D perhaps matching TRBD1 (5 bases). Germline-derived CDR1 and CDR2 are ENHRY and SYGVKD. V was pared by 2 bases and J by 1 base, with 5 bases between. The CDR3 is 14 amino acids. The CDR3 loop is CAISETGNTGELFF. The CDR3 DNA is TGTGCCATCAGTGAGACAGGGAACACCGGGGAGCTGTTTTTT.

In its sample, this clonotype was seen many times. The chain combines TRBV30 with TRBJ1-1; no clear D. Trimming pared 2 bases from V and 1 base from J, leaving 5 bases between. CDR1 and CDR2 from the germline V gene are GTSNPN and SVGIG (reference sequence). The CDR3 extends over 12 amino acids. CDR3 DNA sequence: TGTGCCTGGAGTCCAGGGAACACTGAAGCTTTCTTT. This encodes CAWSPGNTEAFF.

J is TRBJ1-1 and V is TRBV4-2; D possibly corresponds to TRBD1 (5 bases). The V end was cut by 1 base, the J end by 1 base, with 10 bases between. The CDR3 totals 15 residues. The germline V gene encodes CDR1 LGHNA and CDR2 YNFKEQ. The CDR3 DNA follows: TGTGCCAGCAGCCAAGGGGACGGTCCGAACACTGAAGCTTTCTTT. Translated, it gives CASSQGDGPNTEAFF.

This clonotype showed up many times. This sequence joins TRBV27 and TRBJ1-6; the D is unclear. V was cut by 5 bases and J by 7 bases, with 9 bases left in between. Germline-derived CDR1 and CDR2 are MNHEY and SMNVEV (reference sequence). This CDR3 has 13 amino acids. The CDR3 region is CASSRRRNSPLHF. For the CDR3, the DNA is TGTGCCAGCAGTCGTAGGAGGAATTCACCCCTCCACTTT.

This clonotype occurred many times. The chain uses TRBV24-1 and TRBJ2-5, with 7 nucleotides matching TRBD1. This CDR3 has 12 residues. Germline trimming cut 12 bases from V and 3 bases from J; bases unmatched to any gene: 6. The germline CDR1 and CDR2 sequences are KGHDR and SFDVKD. The CDR3 DNA is TGTGCCGTGACGGACAGGAAAGAGACCCAGTACTTC. Residues: CAVTDRKETQYF.

This clonotype was recorded at least ten times. This chain links TRBV3-1 with TRBJ2-7; 7 nucleotides align to TRBD1. Per the germline V gene, CDR1 is LGHDT and CDR2 is YNNKEL (reference sequence). The CDR3 length is 13 residues. Trimming removed 2 bases from V and 3 bases from J; junction bases left unmatched: 1. The DNA for the CDR3 is TGTGCCAGCAGCCAACGACAGGGCTACGAGCAGTACTTC. It yields the protein CASSQRQGYEQYF.

Ten or more counts support this clonotype. This sequence joins TRBV20-1 and TRBJ2-7; 9 bases line up with TRBD2. The CDR3 is 14 amino acids. CDR1 and CDR2 from the germline V gene are DFQATT and SNEGSKA (reference sequence). V lost 3 bases and J lost 4; bases outside the gene matches: 7. In DNA, the CDR3 is TGCAGTGCTAGTCGGGCTAGCGGGGCTTACGAGCAGTACTTC. Amino acid sequence: CSASRASGAYEQYF.

This clonotype occurred many times. The V gene is TRBV20-1, the J gene TRBJ2-5; the match to TRBD2 covers 9 bases. Germline-derived CDR1 and CDR2 are DFQATT and SNEGSKA (reference sequence). This CDR3 spans 13 amino acids. Trimming took 5 bases from V and 5 from J; bases not matched to a gene: 6. CDR3 protein: CSASIAGVETQYF. The DNA for the CDR3 is TGCAGTGCTTCAATAGCGGGAGTGGAGACCCAGTACTTC.

The table lists this clonotype with many counts. The chain joins TRBV13 to TRBJ1-1; possible D gene TRBD1, 6 bases. V shed 7 bases and J shed 2 bases, with 17 bases lying between them. Germline values: CDR1 PRHDT, CDR2 FYEKMQ (reference sequence). The CDR3 extends over 15 amino acids. The CDR3 DNA reads TGTGCCAGCACCAGATGGGGGCAAGAAAACACTGAAGCTTTCTTT. Its translation: CASTRWGQENTEAFF.

CDR3 amino acids: CAISESTGEVGYTF. CDR3 sequence (DNA): TGTGCCATCAGTGAGTCGACAGGGGAGGTCGGCTACACCTTC. V is TRBV10-3 and J is TRBJ1-2; 8 bases are shared with TRBD1. With 0 bases clipped from V and 8 bases from J, the junction kept 5 bases outside the gene matches. Germline assignment: CDR1 ENHRY and CDR2 SYGVKD. This CDR3 is built from 14 residues.

A single count supports this clonotype. This chain uses TRBV6-2 or TRBV6-3 with TRBJ2-7; 11 bases match TRBD2. Per germline, CDR1 MNHEY and CDR2 SVGEGT. V dropped 0 bases and J dropped 3; count of bases not matched to a gene: 13. This CDR3 is 19 amino acids long. This chain's CDR3 is CASSYSTRPGTSGDYEQYF. CDR3 sequence (DNA): TGTGCCAGCAGTTACTCGACCCGCCCCGGGACTAGCGGAGACTACGAGCAGTACTTC.

There are many counts of this clonotype. The chain recombines TRBV12-3 or TRBV12-4 with TRBJ2-1; D may correspond to TRBD1 or TRBD2 (6 bases each). Trimming removed 3 bases at V and 8 bases at J, with 11 bases between. The CDR3 contains 13 residues. The DNA for the CDR3 is TGTGCCAGCAGTTTCCGGGGGCGGGATGAGCAGTTCTTC. Translating gives CASSFRGRDEQFF.

This clonotype came up many times. The chain carries TRBV5-6 and TRBJ2-7; D is unclear. CDR1 is SGHDT, CDR2 YYEEEE, per germline. V was shortened by 1 base and J by 7 bases, with 12 bases between the two germline ends. CDR3 length: 13 amino acids. This chain's CDR3 is CASSLYGAREQYF. The DNA of the CDR3 is TGTGCCAGCAGCTTGTACGGCGCGAGGGAGCAGTACTTC.